This entry lists 18 T cell receptor beta chains sequenced from one sample in a study of PD-1 blockade in classical Hodgkin lymphoma (dated by TCRdb to the early 2020s). What the time point label conveys for this sample: cycle 1 day 1 (C1D1), immediately before nivolumab initiation. Every trial patient had relapsed after autologous stem cell transplantation, and cohorts A, B and C differed in prior brentuximab vedotin exposure. Receptor libraries were prepared by the immunoSEQ multiplex PCR assay. TCRdb provides this immuneACCESS table in a form limited to in-frame rearrangements. Some clones are lacking; in checked studies, under half of them reflect an unresolved V gene, and why the rest are absent is not known. For this sample there are over 50,000 clones; 81% appear just once. The biggest ten clones account for about 16% of the sample. Sequences were derived from peripheral blood mononuclear cells (PBMCs), sampled at baseline. The source of these receptors is a human donor with classical Hodgkin lymphoma.

This clone was seen a few times. The genes are TRBV6-5 and TRBJ1-2; tentatively, D is TRBD1 (5 bases). Germline values: CDR1 MNHEY, CDR2 SVGAGI. With 5 bases removed from V and 7 bases from J, the gap between germline ends came to 11 bases. The length of the CDR3 is 12 residues. The CDR3 protein is CASSRGQGGYTF. The CDR3 DNA reads as TGTGCCAGCAGTAGGGGCCAGGGTGGCTACACCTTC.

The rearrangement links TRBV25-1 to TRBJ1-2; D is perhaps TRBD1 (5 bases). V gave up 10 bases and J gave up 6 bases, with 21 bases separating them. The CDR3 is 14 residues long. Germline CDR1 is MGHDK and CDR2 is SYGVNS. In DNA form, the CDR3 reads TGTGCCACCCGCAGAGGGTTGACAGTAAATGGCTACACCTTC. It encodes CATRRGLTVNGYTF.

This clone was seen a single time. The chain combines TRBV29-1 with TRBJ2-1; a weak D match, TRBD2 (6 bases). V was trimmed by 4 bases and J by 0 bases, leaving 13 bases between them. The CDR3 covers 15 residues. Germline CDR1 reads SQVTM; CDR2 reads ANQGSEA. The CDR3 spells CSVARGTRSYNEQFF. The CDR3 DNA reads as TGCAGCGTTGCTCGCGGGACTCGCTCCTACAATGAGCAGTTCTTC.

This chain connects TRBV19 to TRBJ2-1; 8 bases fit TRBD2. This CDR3 is built from 13 residues. CDR1 is LNHDA and CDR2 is SQIVND in the germline V gene (reference sequence). Trimming took 8 bases from V and 8 from J; bases not matched to a gene: 8. The CDR3 DNA reads TGTGCCAGTCAAGCGGGAGATCCCTATGAGCAGTTCTTC. As protein: CASQAGDPYEQFF. Full variable domain (outside the CDR3, taken from reference TRBV19 and TRBJ2-1): DGGITQSPKYLFRKEGQNVTLSCEQNLNHDAMYWYRQDPGQGLRLIYYSQIVNDFQKGDIAEGYSVSREKKESFPLTVTSAQKNPTAFYLCASQAGDPYEQFFGPGTRLTVL.

Only one count was recorded for this clone. The CDR3 DNA is TGTGCCAGCAGCCTCGGGACTAGCGGGGGTAGCACAGATACGCAGTATTTT. It translates to CASSLGTSGGSTDTQYF. The chain uses TRBV11-2 and TRBJ2-3; 14 bases fit TRBD2. CDR3 length: 17 amino acids. Trimming took 5 bases from V and 0 from J; bases not matched to a gene: 4. Germline CDR1 SGHAT, CDR2 FQNNGV.

For the CDR3, the DNA is TGTGCCAGCAGCTCCCAGGGGGCGGTTGAAGCTTTCTTT. Residues: CASSSQGAVEAFF. The chain has TRBV7-6 and TRBJ1-1; 8 nucleotides agree with TRBD1. Germline lookup yields CDR1 SGHVS and CDR2 FNYEAQ. The V and J ends lost 4 bases and 7 bases, in that order; junction bases with no gene match: 5. This CDR3 comprises 13 residues.

This clone was counted a single time. The chain joins TRBV27 to TRBJ2-3, with 9 bases aligning to TRBD2. The CDR3 contains 17 residues. Germline V gene data show CDR1 as MNHEY and CDR2 as SMNVEV (reference sequence). V gave up 4 bases and J gave up 0 bases; unmatched junction bases: 8. CDR3: CASSYLGGRASTDTQYF. The CDR3 DNA is TGTGCCAGCAGTTATCTCGGCGGGAGGGCTAGCACAGATACGCAGTATTTT.

The chain is built from TRBV18 and TRBJ2-2, with 7 bases lining up with TRBD2. This CDR3 comprises 15 residues. The germline V gene encodes CDR1 KGHSH and CDR2 LQKENI. With 3 bases clipped from V and 6 bases from J, the junction kept 7 bases outside the gene matches. CDR3 sequence (DNA): TGTGCCAGCTCACCTCGGACTAGTAGGGCCGGGGAGCTGTTTTTT. Translated: CASSPRTSRAGELFF.

This chain joins TRBV5-1 and TRBJ2-5, with D hard to call. Germline V gives CDR1 SGHRS, CDR2 YFSETQ. This CDR3 comprises 15 residues. The V and J ends lost 1 base and 4 bases respectively, with 14 bases between them. The CDR3 is CASSLTGSRGETQYF. As DNA, the CDR3 is TGCGCCAGCAGCTTGACCGGGTCCCGAGGAGAGACCCAGTACTTC.

The rearrangement links TRBV29-1 to TRBJ1-2; TRBD1 matches 8 bases. Germline loops: CDR1 SQVTM, CDR2 ANQGSEA. The CDR3 length is 11 residues. With 5 bases clipped from V and 8 bases from J, the junction kept 4 bases outside the gene matches. The CDR3: CSVSDRVGYTF. The CDR3, as DNA: TGCAGCGTTTCGGACAGGGTGGGCTACACCTTC. Looking up the rest from reference TRBV29-1 and TRBJ1-2 gives the full variable domain: SAVISQKPSRDICQRGTSLTIQCQVDSQVTMMFWYRQQPGQSLTLIATANQGSEATYESGFVIDKFPISRPNLTFSTLTVSNMSPEDSSIYLCSVSDRVGYTFGSGTRLTVV.

This clone was picked up a small number of times. V gene TRBV6-5 combines with J gene TRBJ1-1; weak D call: TRBD1 (5 bases). CDR1 and CDR2 from the germline V gene are MNHEY and SVGAGI. This CDR3 is built from 11 residues. Trimming took 6 bases from V and 7 from J, leaving 9 bases between them. CDR3 in amino acids: CASRRQFEAFF. DNA for the CDR3: TGTGCCAGCAGAAGACAGTTTGAAGCTTTCTTT.

The chain couples TRBV2 to TRBJ2-2, with 9 bases identical to TRBD2. This CDR3 contains 16 residues. The junction had 8 bases not matched to a gene; V was cut back by 8 bases and J by 1 base. The germline V gene encodes CDR1 SNHLY and CDR2 FYNNEI. Here the CDR3 reads CASQPLAGVNTGELFF. The CDR3 DNA reads as TGTGCCAGCCAGCCTTTAGCGGGAGTGAACACCGGGGAGCTGTTTTTT.

This clone was observed once. The chain employs TRBV9 and TRBJ1-1; TRBD1 agrees at 10 bases. J gave up 4 bases and V 4 bases, and 7 bases lay outside the gene matches. CDR1 and CDR2 (germline): SGDLS, YYNGEE. The CDR3 is made up of 15 amino acids. CDR3 protein: CASSRDRGQGTEAFF. CDR3 coding DNA: TGTGCCAGCAGCAGAGACAGGGGGCAGGGCACTGAAGCTTTCTTT.

This chain uses TRBV19 with TRBJ1-3, with D hard to call. Germline CDR1 reads LNHDA; CDR2 reads SQIVND (reference sequence). This CDR3 has 12 residues. V shed 8 bases and J shed 2 bases, with 7 bases lying between them. The CDR3 bases are TGTGCCAGTGTGGGAGCTGGAAACACCATATATTTT. It encodes CASVGAGNTIYF.

The chain links TRBV10-3 to TRBJ2-7, with 7 bases fitting TRBD2. The CDR3 sequence is 15 residues long. V gave up 2 bases and J gave up 2 bases; unmatched junction bases: 6. Germline lookup yields CDR1 ENHRY and CDR2 SYGVKD. The CDR3 sequence is CAISETPAGTYEQYF. In nucleotides, the CDR3 is TGTGCCATCAGTGAGACGCCAGCGGGGACCTACGAGCAGTACTTC.

The V call is TRBV27, the J call TRBJ2-6, with D uncertain. Germline V gene sequence: CDR1 MNHEY, CDR2 SMNVEV (reference sequence). The CDR3 totals 18 residues. Deletions cut 5 bases from V and 0 bases from J, with 17 bases between. CDR3 coding DNA: TGTGCCAGCAGTCCGACTGCTCTGGACCTCTCTGGGGCCAACGTCCTGACTTTC. Translated, it gives CASSPTALDLSGANVLTF.

The chain joins TRBV7-2 to TRBJ2-5, with 8 bases identical to TRBD2. The CDR3 has 14 amino acids. J gave up 5 bases and V 5 bases, and 7 bases lay outside the gene matches. In germline, CDR1 is SGHTA, CDR2 FQGNSA. The DNA for the CDR3 is TGTGCCAGCAGCCCCGGGACTAGGTACGAGACCCAGTACTTC. Protein sequence: CASSPGTRYETQYF.

This clone was picked up a small number of times. J is TRBJ2-7 and V is TRBV10-3, with 9 bases lining up with TRBD2. This CDR3 is built from 15 residues. J gave up 1 base and V 4 bases, and 5 bases lay outside the gene matches. From germline, CDR1 is ENHRY and CDR2 SYGVKD. DNA of the CDR3: TGTGCCATCAGTGGACAGACTAGCGGATCCTACGAGCAGTACTTC. Amino acid sequence: CAISGQTSGSYEQYF.